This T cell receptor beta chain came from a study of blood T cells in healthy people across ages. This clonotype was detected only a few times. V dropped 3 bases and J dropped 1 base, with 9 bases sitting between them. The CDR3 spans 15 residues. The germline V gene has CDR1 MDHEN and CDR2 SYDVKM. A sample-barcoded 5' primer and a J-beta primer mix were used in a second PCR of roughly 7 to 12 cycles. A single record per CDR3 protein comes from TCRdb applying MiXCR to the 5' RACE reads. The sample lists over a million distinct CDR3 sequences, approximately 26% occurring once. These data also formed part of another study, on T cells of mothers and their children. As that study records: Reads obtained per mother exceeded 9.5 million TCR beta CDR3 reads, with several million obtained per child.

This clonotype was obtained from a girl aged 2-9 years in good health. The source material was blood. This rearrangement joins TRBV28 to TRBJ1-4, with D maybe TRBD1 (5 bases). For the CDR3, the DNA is TGTGCCAGCAGTTTCCAAGGGGTAACTAATGAAAAACTGTTTTTT. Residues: CASSFQGVTNEKLFF.